This is a list of T cell receptor beta chains from one sample in a study of cytomegalovirus exposure and HLA in healthy donors. Sequencing used immunoSEQ multiplex PCR; TCRdb keeps in-frame clones, though not all of them. Reported are over 65,000 clones; the ten largest clones contain approximately 1%. Input material: PBMCs. These TCRs come from a woman in her thirties in good health and CMV-seronegative. Each CDR3 is given with its conserved first and last residue. The D gene is left open where the match is weak.

cdr3_aa: CASSLVGTSGPYEQYF
cdr3_nt: TGTGCCAGCAGCTTAGTCGGGACTAGCGGACCCTACGAGCAGTACTTC
v_call: TRBV7-8
j_call: TRBJ2-7
d_call: TRBD2

cdr3_aa: CARWVGTGFWETQYF
cdr3_nt: TGTGCCAGATGGGTAGGGACAGGGTTTTGGGAGACCCAGTACTTC
v_call: TRBV5-3
j_call: TRBJ2-5
d_call: TRBD1

cdr3_aa: CASSLFAGTDNEQFF
cdr3_nt: TGTGCCAGCAGCTTATTTGCGGGCACCGACAATGAGCAGTTCTTC
v_call: TRBV7-9
j_call: TRBJ2-1
d_call: .

cdr3_aa: CASTPRGTAYEQYF
cdr3_nt: TGTGCCAGCACTCCCAGGGGGACAGCCTACGAGCAGTACTTC
v_call: TRBV6-1
j_call: TRBJ2-7
d_call: TRBD1

cdr3_aa: CASSFSGDYGYTF
cdr3_nt: TGTGCCAGCAGTTTCTCGGGAGACTATGGCTACACCTTC
v_call: TRBV6-6
j_call: TRBJ1-2
d_call: .

cdr3_aa: CASSWRTSGQGEQYF
cdr3_nt: TGTGCCAGCAGCTGGAGGACTAGCGGGCAGGGAGAGCAGTACTTC
v_call: TRBV7-2
j_call: TRBJ2-7
d_call: TRBD2

cdr3_aa: CASSYSPSWNEQFF
cdr3_nt: TGTGCCAGCAGTTACTCGCCTAGCTGGAATGAGCAGTTCTTC
v_call: TRBV6-6
j_call: TRBJ2-1
d_call: .

cdr3_aa: CASRDGGMGPQHF
cdr3_nt: TGTGCCAGCAGGGACGGGGGGATGGGGCCCCAGCATTTT
v_call: TRBV19
j_call: TRBJ1-5
d_call: .

cdr3_aa: CAISESEETQYF
cdr3_nt: TGTGCCATCAGTGAGTCGGAGGAGACCCAGTACTTC
v_call: TRBV10-3
j_call: TRBJ2-5
d_call: .

cdr3_aa: CASSLGPGQDGYTF
cdr3_nt: TGTGCCAGCAGCTTAGGCCCGGGACAGGATGGCTACACCTTC
v_call: TRBV11-2
j_call: TRBJ1-2
d_call: TRBD1

cdr3_aa: CACGAEILNIQYF
cdr3_nt: TGTGCCTGTGGGGCGGAGATACTAAACATTCAGTACTTC
v_call: TRBV30
j_call: TRBJ2-4
d_call: .

cdr3_aa: CASSYQGTNYGYTF
cdr3_nt: TGCGCCAGCAGCTATCAGGGGACTAACTATGGCTACACCTTC
v_call: TRBV5-1
j_call: TRBJ1-2
d_call: .

cdr3_aa: CASSLGQGNYGYTF
cdr3_nt: TGTGCCAGCAGCTTGGGGCAGGGAAACTATGGCTACACCTTC
v_call: TRBV5-5
j_call: TRBJ1-2
d_call: .

cdr3_aa: CASSLGGSPLDTQYF
cdr3_nt: TGTGCTAGCAGCTTAGGAGGGTCCCCGCTAGATACGCAGTATTTT
v_call: TRBV7-7
j_call: TRBJ2-3
d_call: .

cdr3_aa: CSVEGTGLGYGYTF
cdr3_nt: TGCAGCGTTGAAGGGACAGGGTTGGGCTATGGCTACACCTTC
v_call: TRBV29-1
j_call: TRBJ1-2
d_call: TRBD1

cdr3_aa: CSAAGQGRGYTF
cdr3_nt: TGCAGCGCCGCGGGACAGGGCCGTGGCTACACCTTC
v_call: TRBV29-1
j_call: TRBJ1-2
d_call: TRBD1

cdr3_aa: CASSFEAGSYGYTF
cdr3_nt: TGTGCCAGCAGCTTTGAGGCAGGGTCCTATGGCTACACCTTC
v_call: TRBV11-2
j_call: TRBJ1-2
d_call: .

cdr3_aa: CASTAPGQGIMNEQFF
cdr3_nt: TGTGCCAGCACCGCCCCGGGACAGGGGATAATGAATGAGCAGTTCTTC
v_call: TRBV7-9
j_call: TRBJ2-1
d_call: TRBD1

cdr3_aa: CSVGSGRAATQYF
cdr3_nt: TGCAGCGTTGGTAGCGGGAGGGCCGCGACCCAGTACTTC
v_call: TRBV29-1
j_call: TRBJ2-5
d_call: TRBD2

cdr3_aa: CASSRTPNTEAFF
cdr3_nt: TGTGCCAGCAGCCGTACACCGAACACTGAAGCTTTCTTT
v_call: TRBV9
j_call: TRBJ1-1
d_call: .

cdr3_aa: CSVEGGTGTSGNFQETQYF
cdr3_nt: TGCAGCGTTGAAGGGGGGACCGGGACTAGCGGTAACTTCCAAGAGACCCAGTACTTC
v_call: TRBV29-1
j_call: TRBJ2-5
d_call: TRBD2

cdr3_aa: CASRARGTRTDTQYF
cdr3_nt: TGTGCCAGCAGGGCCAGGGGGACTCGCACAGATACGCAGTATTTT
v_call: TRBV5-6
j_call: TRBJ2-3
d_call: .

cdr3_aa: CATKGDTDTQYF
cdr3_nt: TGTGCCACCAAGGGGGACACAGATACGCAGTATTTT
v_call: TRBV15
j_call: TRBJ2-3
d_call: .

cdr3_aa: CASPAGTGGYTF
cdr3_nt: TGTGCCAGTCCAGCCGGGACTGGTGGCTACACCTTC
v_call: TRBV19
j_call: TRBJ1-2
d_call: .

cdr3_aa: CASSLETGVSEQYF
cdr3_nt: TGCGCCAGCAGCCTGGAGACAGGGGTCTCCGAGCAGTACTTC
v_call: TRBV5-1
j_call: TRBJ2-7
d_call: TRBD1

cdr3_aa: CASSLDQGLYYNEQFF
cdr3_nt: TGCGCCAGCAGCTTGGATCAGGGGTTGTACTACAATGAGCAGTTCTTC
v_call: TRBV5-1
j_call: TRBJ2-1
d_call: .

cdr3_aa: CATSRVILAQETQYF
cdr3_nt: TGTGCCACCAGCAGAGTCATCCTAGCGCAAGAGACCCAGTACTTC
v_call: TRBV15
j_call: TRBJ2-5
d_call: .

cdr3_aa: CASSLSFWGTDGYTF
cdr3_nt: TGTGCCAGCAGCTTATCTTTTTGGGGGACAGATGGCTACACCTTC
v_call: TRBV7-2
j_call: TRBJ1-2
d_call: TRBD1

cdr3_aa: CASPWAGRPTYGYTF
cdr3_nt: TGTGCCAGCCCCTGGGCAGGGCGCCCCACATATGGCTACACCTTC
v_call: TRBV6-4
j_call: TRBJ1-2
d_call: .

cdr3_aa: CASSQRPDYQSTDTQYF
cdr3_nt: TGTGCCAGCAGCCAGAGACCGGACTATCAGAGCACAGATACGCAGTATTTT
v_call: TRBV27
j_call: TRBJ2-3
d_call: .

cdr3_aa: CASSLGKREGTDTQYF
cdr3_nt: TGTGCCAGCAGCTTAGGAAAGCGGGAGGGCACAGATACGCAGTATTTT
v_call: TRBV11-2
j_call: TRBJ2-3
d_call: TRBD2

cdr3_aa: CASSVSGTGTGEQFF
cdr3_nt: TGTGCCAGCAGTGTGTCCGGGACAGGGACCGGTGAGCAGTTCTTC
v_call: TRBV25-1
j_call: TRBJ2-1
d_call: TRBD1

cdr3_aa: CASSSPPYEQYF
cdr3_nt: TGTGCCAGCAGCTCCCCTCCCTACGAGCAGTACTTC
v_call: TRBV7-9
j_call: TRBJ2-7
d_call: .

cdr3_aa: CASRAGGSGANVLTF
cdr3_nt: TGTGCCAGCAGGGCAGGGGGGTCTGGGGCCAACGTCCTGACTTTC
v_call: TRBV6-1
j_call: TRBJ2-6
d_call: .

cdr3_aa: CASRLGVQGSYEQYF
cdr3_nt: TGCGCCAGCAGATTGGGTGTCCAGGGAAGCTACGAGCAGTACTTC
v_call: TRBV5-1
j_call: TRBJ2-7
d_call: .

cdr3_aa: CASSQDRGAGGTYEQYF
cdr3_nt: TGTGCCAGCAGCCAAGATAGGGGGGCGGGAGGGACCTACGAGCAGTACTTC
v_call: TRBV4-2
j_call: TRBJ2-7
d_call: TRBD2

cdr3_aa: CSVERDLSYNEQFF
cdr3_nt: TGCAGCGTTGAGCGGGACCTCTCCTACAATGAGCAGTTCTTC
v_call: TRBV29-1
j_call: TRBJ2-1
d_call: .

cdr3_aa: CASSLSGSSYEQYF
cdr3_nt: TGCGCCAGCAGCTTAAGCGGGAGCTCCTACGAGCAGTACTTC
v_call: TRBV5-1
j_call: TRBJ2-7
d_call: TRBD2

cdr3_aa: CASSLTSGGPRYTGELFF
cdr3_nt: TGTGCCAGCAGCTTGACTAGCGGGGGGCCAAGATACACCGGGGAGCTGTTTTTT
v_call: TRBV7-9
j_call: TRBJ2-2
d_call: TRBD2

cdr3_aa: CAISRQGAGYTF
cdr3_nt: TGTGCCATCAGCCGACAGGGGGCGGGCTACACCTTC
v_call: TRBV10-3
j_call: TRBJ1-2
d_call: TRBD1

cdr3_aa: CASSYTGSKDTQYF
cdr3_nt: TGTGCCAGCAGTTACACCGGGAGTAAGGATACGCAGTATTTT
v_call: TRBV6-5
j_call: TRBJ2-3
d_call: .